These 3 T cell receptor beta chains were all obtained from the same sample, sequenced in a study of CD8 T cells in Susac syndrome. Reverse transcription used roughly 0.5 to 1 ug RNA and random hexamers. Each CDR3 protein gets one entry after TCRdb re-called the immunoSEQ multiplex PCR reads with MiXCR. The repertoire holds tens of thousands of distinct CDR3 sequences, with approximately 94% as singletons. The sample was CD8+ T cells from PBMCs. These receptors originate from a human donor with multiple sclerosis.

CDR3 amino acids: CASSVPGGYGYTF. CDR3 coding DNA: TGTGCCAGCAGTGTACCAGGGGGCTATGGCTACACCTTC. The chain recombines TRBV6-1 with TRBJ1-2, with 7 bases matching TRBD1. V lost 4 bases and J lost 4; bases outside the gene matches: 3. Germline CDR1 is MNHNS and CDR2 is SASEGT. CDR3 length equals 13 residues.

V and J are TRBV13 and TRBJ2-1; D may be TRBD1 (6 bases). The CDR3 has 15 amino acids. V gave up 5 bases and J gave up 2 bases, with 13 bases separating them. Germline lookup yields CDR1 PRHDT and CDR2 FYEKMQ (reference sequence). The CDR3 is CASSTQGSPYNEQFF. In DNA, the CDR3 is TGTGCCAGCAGCACCCAGGGGAGTCCCTACAATGAGCAGTTCTTC.

This clonotype has a single count. The rearrangement links TRBV4-3 to TRBJ1-3; D perhaps matches TRBD1 (5 bases). Per the germline V gene, CDR1 is LGHNA and CDR2 is YSLEER. CDR3 length: 16 residues. Trimming took off 0 bases at V and 0 bases at J, with 9 bases between the two ends. CDR3 region: CASSQDRGSSGNTIYF. CDR3 bases: TGCGCCAGCAGCCAAGATCGGGGGAGCTCTGGAAACACCATATATTTT.